This T cell receptor (beta chain) stems from a study of blood T cells in healthy people across ages. This clonotype was detected many times. This CDR3 is 15 amino acids long. Trimming left V 7 bases short and J 5 bases short, with 20 bases between. Healthy Caucasian individuals from Russia aged about 6 to 95 were enrolled as donors. Peripheral blood from each donor was collected in a volume of roughly 9.2 milliliters. Together with a sample-barcoded 5' primer, a J-beta primer mix was included in a second PCR lasting about 7 to 12 cycles. Each CDR3 protein is one row after TCRdb ran MiXCR on the 5' RACE reads. This sample has around 870,000 distinct CDR3 sequences, with under 30% found just once.

The V gene is TRBV12-3 or TRBV12-4, the J gene TRBJ1-2; D unresolved. The receptor's source is a woman of 80 years or more in good health. Sequencing used blood. The CDR3 spells CASNRGGGPFYGYTF. The CDR3 DNA follows: TGTGCCAGCAACCGGGGTGGAGGGCCCTTTTATGGCTACACCTTC.